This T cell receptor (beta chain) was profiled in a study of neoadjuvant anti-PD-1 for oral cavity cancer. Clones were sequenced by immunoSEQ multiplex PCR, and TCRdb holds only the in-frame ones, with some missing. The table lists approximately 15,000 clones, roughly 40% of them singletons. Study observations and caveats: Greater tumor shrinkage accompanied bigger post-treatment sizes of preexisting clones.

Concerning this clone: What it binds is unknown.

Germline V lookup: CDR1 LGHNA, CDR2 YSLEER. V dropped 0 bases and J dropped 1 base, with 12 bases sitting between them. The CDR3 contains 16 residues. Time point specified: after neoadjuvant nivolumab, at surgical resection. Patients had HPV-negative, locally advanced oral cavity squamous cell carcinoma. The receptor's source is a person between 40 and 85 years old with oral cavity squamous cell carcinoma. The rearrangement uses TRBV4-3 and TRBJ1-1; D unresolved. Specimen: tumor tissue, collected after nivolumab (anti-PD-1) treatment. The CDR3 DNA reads TGCGCCAGCAGCCAAGATGTTACGGAGACGAACACTGAAGCTTTCTTT. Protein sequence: CASSQDVTETNTEAFF.